This entry lists 13 T cell receptor beta chains sequenced from one sample in a study of technical replicates of blood from several donors. Some clones are missing from TCRdb's copy, which holds only in-frame ones; the method was immunoSEQ multiplex PCR. The sample contains 60,000 or so clones, about 97% of which appear only once. Sequenced sample: T cells isolated from PBMCs. The receptors come from a human donor in good health.

The chain has TRBV6-1 and TRBJ1-6; the match to TRBD1 covers 9 bases. The CDR3 loop spans 17 amino acids. The germline V gene encodes CDR1 MNHNS and CDR2 SASEGT. The V segment lost 2 bases and the J segment 3 bases; nucleotides outside the gene matches: 5. The CDR3 DNA is TGTGCCAGCAGTGAAAGGGGGACAGGGAACTATAATTCACCCCTCCACTTT. Protein: CASSERGTGNYNSPLHF.

This chain uses TRBV5-6 with TRBJ2-1; TRBD2 matches at 7 bases. Germline CDR1 and CDR2: SGHDT and YYEEEE. The CDR3 sequence is 15 residues long. V lost 3 bases, J lost 5 bases, and 8 bases stayed unmatched. The CDR3 DNA reads as TGTGCCAGCAGCTCGTATCGGGAGGCCCACAATGAGCAGTTCTTC. As protein: CASSSYREAHNEQFF.

CDR3 protein: CASSLLGAQETQYF. For the CDR3, the DNA is TGTGCCAGCAGTTTATTGGGGGCCCAAGAGACCCAGTACTTC. The chain recombines TRBV27 with TRBJ2-5; TRBD1 might be the D (6 bases). CDR1 and CDR2 from the germline V gene are MNHEY and SMNVEV (reference sequence). CDR3 length equals 14 residues. V was shortened by 1 base and J by 1 base, with 7 bases between the two germline ends.

This clone was detected once. The chain couples TRBV7-2 to TRBJ2-7; TRBD2 is a possible D gene (6 bases). The germline CDR1 and CDR2 sequences are SGHTA and FQGNSA. The CDR3 totals 14 residues. V lost 1 base and J lost 2, with 9 bases in between. CDR3 region: CASSLVGRPYEQYF. As DNA, the CDR3 is TGTGCCAGCAGCTTAGTTGGGAGGCCCTACGAGCAGTACTTC.

This clone was observed once. CDR3 nucleotide sequence: TGCGCCAGCAGCCGCGGGGGGAGCTCCTACAATGAGCAGTTCTTC. This encodes CASSRGGSSYNEQFF. The V call is TRBV4-1, the J call TRBJ2-1; 8 bases map to TRBD2. This CDR3 contains 15 residues. Germline trimming cut 4 bases from V and 0 bases from J; bases unmatched to any gene: 2. From germline, CDR1 is MGHRA and CDR2 YSYEKL.

The chain couples TRBV30 to TRBJ1-5; TRBD1 might be the D (6 bases). This CDR3 is built from 14 residues. The germline V gene encodes CDR1 GTSNPN and CDR2 SVGIG (reference sequence). With 3 bases removed from V and 3 bases from J, the gap between germline ends came to 12 bases. CDR3 loop: CAWRSRGVNQPQHF. The CDR3 DNA sequence: TGTGCCTGGAGAAGCAGGGGAGTCAATCAGCCCCAGCATTTT.

The rearrangement links TRBV7-8 to TRBJ2-2, with D possibly TRBD2 on 5 matching bases. Per germline, CDR1 SGHVS and CDR2 FQNEAQ. The V end was cut by 0 bases, the J end by 4 bases, with 12 bases between. The CDR3 consists of 16 residues. Here the CDR3 DNA reads TGTGCCAGCAGCTTAGCGGCCTTTGGGAGCACCGGGGAGCTGTTTTTT. Protein: CASSLAAFGSTGELFF. The full variable domain, completed using reference TRBV7-8 and TRBJ2-2, is GAGVSQSPRYKVAKRGQDVALRCDPISGHVSLFWYQQALGQGPEFLTYFQNEAQLDKSGLPSDRFFAERPEGSVSTLKIQRTQQEDSAVYLCASSLAAFGSTGELFFGEGSRLTVL.

This sequence joins TRBV9 and TRBJ2-1; D is undetermined. Trimming removed 0 bases at V and 8 bases at J, with 18 bases between. The V gene's germline CDR1 is SGDLS and CDR2 YYNGEE. The CDR3 is 16 residues long. The CDR3 is CASSVGAGRLNYEQFF. The CDR3 bases are TGTGCCAGCAGCGTAGGGGCAGGTAGGCTGAATTATGAGCAGTTCTTC.

The chain carries TRBV19 and TRBJ1-4, with 10 bases identical to TRBD1. Germline V gene data show CDR1 as LNHDA and CDR2 as SQIVND (reference sequence). Germline trimming cut 3 bases from V and 7 bases from J; bases unmatched to any gene: 5. The CDR3 has 15 amino acids. The CDR3 nucleotides are TGTGCCAGTAGTATTGGGGACAGGGGTGGTGAAAAACTGTTTTTT. Translation: CASSIGDRGGEKLFF.

The rearrangement links TRBV6-5 to TRBJ2-1; D might be TRBD2 (6 bases). CDR3 length: 15 amino acids. Germline-derived CDR1 and CDR2 are MNHEY and SVGAGI. V lost 2 bases to trimming and J lost 10 bases, with 18 bases between them. CDR3 nucleotide sequence: TGTGCCAGCAGTTACCCGACCTCGGCTAGCGAGGAGCAGTTCTTC. Encoded protein: CASSYPTSASEEQFF.

The genes are TRBV7-9 and TRBJ1-5; 7 bases are shared with TRBD1. This CDR3 region has 13 residues. Germline CDR1 and CDR2: SEHNR and FQNEAQ (reference sequence). After removal of 7 bases from V and 5 bases from J, the junction contained 5 bases not matched to a gene. In nucleotides, the CDR3 is TGTGCCAGCACCGACAGGGTCGATCAGCCCCAGCATTTT. Translation: CASTDRVDQPQHF.

This chain connects TRBV27 to TRBJ2-7, with D possibly TRBD1 on 8 matching bases. V was cut by 5 bases and J by 4 bases, with 15 bases left in between. Germline-derived CDR1 and CDR2 are MNHEY and SMNVEV (reference sequence). The CDR3 is made up of 14 amino acids. The CDR3 sequence is CASSTNRGGYEQYF. CDR3 coding DNA: TGTGCCAGCAGTACCAACAGGGGGGGGTACGAGCAGTACTTC.

V usage is TRBV7-9 and J usage is TRBJ1-1, with D unresolved. The germline V gene has CDR1 SEHNR and CDR2 FQNEAQ (reference sequence). Trimming took 1 base from V and 2 from J, leaving 5 bases between them. The CDR3 is 13 amino acids. Here the CDR3 DNA reads TGTGCCAGCAGCTTAGTATTAAACACTGAAGCTTTCTTT. As protein: CASSLVLNTEAFF.